This T cell receptor beta chain came from a study of blood T cell repertoires in COVID-19. Overall study: Acute-phase and convalescent COVID-19 samples originated in the United States, Italy and Spain. PBMCs, B-cell-depleted T cells, or T cells were the source of the cDNA or gDNA that made up the material.

The CDR3 contains 18 residues. Germline CDR1 reads SGHVS; CDR2 reads FQNEAQ. The J segment lost 5 bases and the V segment lost 2 bases, leaving 11 bases of the junction unmatched. Clones were sequenced by immunoSEQ multiplex PCR, and TCRdb holds only the in-frame ones, with some missing. Here the sample spans around 190,000 clones, 85% to 90% being singletons. This clonotype was sampled from a woman aged 40-49 years in a cohort exposed to, infected with or recovered from COVID-19 (not recorded which). The sample consisted of PBMCs or T cells enriched from blood (not recorded which). V usage is TRBV7-8 and J usage is TRBJ2-2; TRBD1 agrees at 10 bases. The CDR3 here is CASSLRGTGELLTGELFF. The CDR3 nucleotides read TGTGCCAGCAGCTTAAGGGGGACAGGGGAACTTCTGACCGGGGAGCTGTTTTTT.